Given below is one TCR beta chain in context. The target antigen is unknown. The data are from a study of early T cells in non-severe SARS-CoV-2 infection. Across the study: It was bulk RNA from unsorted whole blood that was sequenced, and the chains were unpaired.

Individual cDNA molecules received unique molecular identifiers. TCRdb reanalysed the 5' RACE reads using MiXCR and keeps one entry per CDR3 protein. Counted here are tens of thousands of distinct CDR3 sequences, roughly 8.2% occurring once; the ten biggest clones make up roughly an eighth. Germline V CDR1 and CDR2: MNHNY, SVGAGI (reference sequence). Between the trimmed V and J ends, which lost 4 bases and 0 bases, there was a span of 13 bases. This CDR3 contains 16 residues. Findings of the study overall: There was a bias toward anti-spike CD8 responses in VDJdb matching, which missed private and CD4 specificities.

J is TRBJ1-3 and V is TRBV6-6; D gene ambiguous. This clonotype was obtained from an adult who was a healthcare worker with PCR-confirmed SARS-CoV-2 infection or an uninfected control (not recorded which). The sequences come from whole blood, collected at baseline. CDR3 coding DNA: TGTGCCAGCAGTTCCACCGGACCGAGCTCTGGAAACACCATATATTTT. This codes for CASSSTGPSSGNTIYF.